This entry lists 15 T cell receptor beta chains sequenced from one sample in a study of CD4 and CD8 cells across lung adenocarcinoma regions. TCRdb re-called the PCR reads through MiXCR, storing one row per CDR3 protein. The profile shows thousands of distinct CDR3 sequences, roughly half of them singletons. The sequencing input was CD8+ T cells from the center of a lung tumor. All receptors come from a female donor with lung adenocarcinoma. The CD4 and CD8 labels of this study may be unreliable.

The chain uses TRBV20-1 and TRBJ2-1, with D maybe TRBD2 (5 bases). With 2 bases removed from V and 2 bases from J, the gap between germline ends came to 10 bases. The CDR3 loop spans 14 amino acids. Germline V gene data show CDR1 as DFQATT and CDR2 as SNEGSKA (reference sequence). CDR3 region: CSARRLLAYNEQFF. As DNA, the CDR3 is TGCAGTGCTAGAAGGCTACTAGCCTACAATGAGCAGTTCTTC.

This clonotype was observed many times. The chain uses TRBV6-1 and TRBJ2-7; TRBD2 matches 7 bases. Trimming at V came to 0 bases and at J to 5 bases, leaving 10 bases not matched to a gene. This CDR3 spans 16 amino acids. CDR1 MNHNS and CDR2 SASEGT come from the germline V gene. In nucleotides, the CDR3 is TGTGCCAGCAGTGAAGCCCCTCGGGGAGGGCTGAACGAGCAGTACTTC. This gives the protein CASSEAPRGGLNEQYF.

On this clonotype: This may be a read error, as it is one base from a much larger clone. This rearrangement joins TRBV10-3 to TRBJ1-5; weak D call: TRBD1 (5 bases). This CDR3 spans 13 amino acids. Germline V gene sequence: CDR1 ENHRY, CDR2 SYGVKD. The DNA of the CDR3 is TGTGCTCACCAGGGTGGGGGGAATCGGCCCCAGCATTTT. Translating gives CAHQGGGNRPQHF.

This clonotype has a handful of counts. V and J are TRBV6-1 and TRBJ2-3, with a weak D call TRBD1 (7 bases). Trimming shortened V by 8 bases and J by 1 base, and 16 bases separated the two germline ends. The CDR3 contains 15 residues. The germline V gene has CDR1 MNHNS and CDR2 SASEGT. CDR3 protein: CASGMQGGGTDTQYF. The CDR3, as DNA: TGTGCCAGCGGAATGCAGGGGGGCGGCACAGATACGCAGTATTTT.

V is TRBV5-5 and J is TRBJ1-2; D perhaps matches TRBD1 (5 bases). The CDR3 runs to 13 residues. Per the germline V gene, CDR1 is SGHKS and CDR2 is YYEKEE (reference sequence). V shed 5 bases and J shed 3 bases, with 11 bases lying between them. DNA of the CDR3: TGTGCCAGCAGTTATCAGACAGACTATGGCTACACCTTC. Residues: CASSYQTDYGYTF.

This chain uses TRBV7-2 with TRBJ1-2; TRBD1 agrees at 7 bases. Germline V lookup: CDR1 SGHTA, CDR2 FQGNSA. V was pared by 6 bases and J by 4 bases, with 5 bases of the junction left unmatched. CDR3 length equals 13 residues. The CDR3 sequence: CASRTQGVYGYTF. In DNA, the CDR3 is TGTGCCAGCAGAACCCAGGGGGTCTATGGCTACACCTTC.

The chain carries TRBV12-3 or TRBV12-4 and TRBJ2-3; TRBD2 might be the D (7 bases). This CDR3 is 14 amino acids long. Between the trimmed V and J ends, which lost 8 bases and 12 bases, there was a span of 24 bases. The CDR3 DNA follows: TGTGCCAGCTGGGTTGGGGGGGCCGGAGACACTCAGTATTTT. Translating it yields CASWVGGAGDTQYF.

This clonotype was observed a single time. The CDR3 carries no conserved terminal phenylalanine or tryptophan, so it likely arises from a read error. It is unclear where the CDR3 begins or ends on the DNA, so no DNA is shown, and the CDR3 is as TCRdb lists it. The chain has TRBV6-5 and TRBJ2-5. The CDR3 is made up of 11 amino acids, end residues included. Germline CDR1 MNHEY, CDR2 SVGAGI. The CDR3 reads CASSYLETRLS.

The chain is built from TRBV6-2 or TRBV6-3 and TRBJ2-3; tentatively, D is TRBD1 (6 bases). The J call is in doubt because the DNA end fits TRBJ2-7 better. The length of the CDR3 is 17 residues. CDR1 and CDR2 from the germline V gene are MNHEY and SVGEGT. CDR3 protein: CASSYETGQSPSYEQYF. In DNA, the CDR3 is TGTGCCAGCAGTTACGAGACTGGACAGTCACCCTCCTACGAGCAGTACTTC.

J is TRBJ2-6 and V is TRBV11-3, with D unresolved. CDR3 length equals 8 residues. V was pared by 5 bases and J by 18 bases, with 5 bases between. CDR1 SGHNT and CDR2 YENEEA come from the germline V gene. CDR3 sequence (DNA): TGTGCCAGCAGCGGCCGGACTTTC. Translation gives CASSGRTF.

This clonotype showed up many times. The rearrangement links TRBV12-3 or TRBV12-4 to TRBJ2-3; 7 nucleotides agree with TRBD1. V lost 4 bases, J lost 9 bases, and 4 bases stayed unmatched. There are 12 residues in the CDR3. The CDR3 protein is CASSSSQGTQYF. The CDR3 DNA is TGTGCCAGCAGTTCTTCACAGGGGACGCAGTATTTT.

This clonotype was seen only a few times. The chain has TRBV7-2 and TRBJ2-1; D is ambiguous. The better agreement between TRBJ2-5 and the DNA end casts doubt on the J call. The CDR3 extends over 15 amino acids. Germline-derived CDR1 and CDR2 are SGHTA and FQGNSA. As DNA, the CDR3 is TGTGCCAGCAGCTTAGACTCCGGGTCCTGGGAGACCCAGTACTTC. This sequence encodes CASSLDSGSWETQYF.

The rearrangement joins TRBV5-8 to TRBJ2-3, with D possibly matching TRBD1 (5 bases). CDR3 length equals 18 residues. V dropped 4 bases and J dropped 6 bases, with 27 bases sitting between them. From germline, CDR1 is SGHTS and CDR2 YDEGEE. Here the CDR3 reads CASSIPQVMGPSTDTQYF. The CDR3, as DNA: TGTGCCAGCAGCATACCCCAAGTGATGGGGCCTAGTACCGATACGCAGTATTTT.

In this sample, this clonotype turned up a few times. The chain has TRBV7-3 and TRBJ1-6; 9 nucleotides agree with TRBD1. The CDR3 extends over 15 amino acids. Germline V CDR1 and CDR2: SGHTA, FQGTGA. V lost 1 base to trimming and J lost 7 bases; unmatched junction nucleotides: 2. In nucleotides, the CDR3 is TGTGCCAGCAGCTTAAACAGGGGGCAGAATTCACCCCTCCACTTT. Its protein product is CASSLNRGQNSPLHF.

The rearrangement uses TRBV7-3 and TRBJ1-2; D is ambiguous. CDR1 is SGHTA, CDR2 FQGTGA, per germline. Trimming removed 3 bases at V and 4 bases at J, with 12 bases between. This CDR3 comprises 14 residues. The CDR3, as DNA: TGTGCCAGCAGCTTGGTTATGCCAGTCTATGGCTACACCTTC. Residues: CASSLVMPVYGYTF.